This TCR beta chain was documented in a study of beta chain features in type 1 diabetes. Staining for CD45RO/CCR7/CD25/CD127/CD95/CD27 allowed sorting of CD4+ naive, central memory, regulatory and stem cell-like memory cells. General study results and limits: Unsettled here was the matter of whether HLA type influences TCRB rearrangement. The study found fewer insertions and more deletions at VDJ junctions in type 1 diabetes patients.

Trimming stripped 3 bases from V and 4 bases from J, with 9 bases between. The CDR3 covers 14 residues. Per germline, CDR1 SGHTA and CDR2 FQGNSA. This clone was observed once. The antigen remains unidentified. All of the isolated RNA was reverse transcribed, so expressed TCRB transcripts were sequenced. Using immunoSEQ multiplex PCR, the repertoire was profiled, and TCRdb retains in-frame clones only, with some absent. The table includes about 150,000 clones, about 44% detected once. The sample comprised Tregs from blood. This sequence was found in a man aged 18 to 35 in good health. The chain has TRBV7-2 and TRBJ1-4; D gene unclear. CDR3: CASSFARDNEKLFF. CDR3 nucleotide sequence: TGTGCCAGCAGCTTTGCAAGAGATAATGAAAAACTGTTTTTT.